This T cell receptor (beta chain) was sequenced in a study of T cells in Graves' hyperthyroidism and ophthalmopathy. Study-level results: Blood also showed most of the thyroid clonotypes that were expanded above 0.001.

This clonotype was picked up many times. The antigen remains undetermined. This CDR3 spans 12 amino acids. Trimming shortened V by 8 bases and J by 8 bases, and 12 bases separated the two germline ends. Germline V CDR1 and CDR2: SNHLY, FYNNEI. Regions amplified from RNA transcripts were the TCR beta CDR3 regions. First-round RT-PCR of the TCR CDR3 relied on the HTBI primer set. One entry per CDR3 protein results from TCRdb running MiXCR on the multiplex PCR reads. This repertoire shows some 600,000 distinct CDR3 sequences, under 60% found once; its top ten account for about 7.8%. The authors deemed Graves' hyperthyroidism stable absent ophthalmopathy progression within 18 months. A patient was excluded if there was uncontrolled infection, other autoimmune disease, pregnancy or lactation.

Sample: peripheral blood or thyroid tissue (not recorded which). The receptor was derived from a woman aged 18-29 years with Graves' hyperthyroidism. The chain joins TRBV2 to TRBJ1-4; D unresolved. CDR3 coding DNA: TGTGCCAGCGAAGGACTAGGGGAAAAACTGTTTTTT. Translating it yields CASEGLGEKLFF.